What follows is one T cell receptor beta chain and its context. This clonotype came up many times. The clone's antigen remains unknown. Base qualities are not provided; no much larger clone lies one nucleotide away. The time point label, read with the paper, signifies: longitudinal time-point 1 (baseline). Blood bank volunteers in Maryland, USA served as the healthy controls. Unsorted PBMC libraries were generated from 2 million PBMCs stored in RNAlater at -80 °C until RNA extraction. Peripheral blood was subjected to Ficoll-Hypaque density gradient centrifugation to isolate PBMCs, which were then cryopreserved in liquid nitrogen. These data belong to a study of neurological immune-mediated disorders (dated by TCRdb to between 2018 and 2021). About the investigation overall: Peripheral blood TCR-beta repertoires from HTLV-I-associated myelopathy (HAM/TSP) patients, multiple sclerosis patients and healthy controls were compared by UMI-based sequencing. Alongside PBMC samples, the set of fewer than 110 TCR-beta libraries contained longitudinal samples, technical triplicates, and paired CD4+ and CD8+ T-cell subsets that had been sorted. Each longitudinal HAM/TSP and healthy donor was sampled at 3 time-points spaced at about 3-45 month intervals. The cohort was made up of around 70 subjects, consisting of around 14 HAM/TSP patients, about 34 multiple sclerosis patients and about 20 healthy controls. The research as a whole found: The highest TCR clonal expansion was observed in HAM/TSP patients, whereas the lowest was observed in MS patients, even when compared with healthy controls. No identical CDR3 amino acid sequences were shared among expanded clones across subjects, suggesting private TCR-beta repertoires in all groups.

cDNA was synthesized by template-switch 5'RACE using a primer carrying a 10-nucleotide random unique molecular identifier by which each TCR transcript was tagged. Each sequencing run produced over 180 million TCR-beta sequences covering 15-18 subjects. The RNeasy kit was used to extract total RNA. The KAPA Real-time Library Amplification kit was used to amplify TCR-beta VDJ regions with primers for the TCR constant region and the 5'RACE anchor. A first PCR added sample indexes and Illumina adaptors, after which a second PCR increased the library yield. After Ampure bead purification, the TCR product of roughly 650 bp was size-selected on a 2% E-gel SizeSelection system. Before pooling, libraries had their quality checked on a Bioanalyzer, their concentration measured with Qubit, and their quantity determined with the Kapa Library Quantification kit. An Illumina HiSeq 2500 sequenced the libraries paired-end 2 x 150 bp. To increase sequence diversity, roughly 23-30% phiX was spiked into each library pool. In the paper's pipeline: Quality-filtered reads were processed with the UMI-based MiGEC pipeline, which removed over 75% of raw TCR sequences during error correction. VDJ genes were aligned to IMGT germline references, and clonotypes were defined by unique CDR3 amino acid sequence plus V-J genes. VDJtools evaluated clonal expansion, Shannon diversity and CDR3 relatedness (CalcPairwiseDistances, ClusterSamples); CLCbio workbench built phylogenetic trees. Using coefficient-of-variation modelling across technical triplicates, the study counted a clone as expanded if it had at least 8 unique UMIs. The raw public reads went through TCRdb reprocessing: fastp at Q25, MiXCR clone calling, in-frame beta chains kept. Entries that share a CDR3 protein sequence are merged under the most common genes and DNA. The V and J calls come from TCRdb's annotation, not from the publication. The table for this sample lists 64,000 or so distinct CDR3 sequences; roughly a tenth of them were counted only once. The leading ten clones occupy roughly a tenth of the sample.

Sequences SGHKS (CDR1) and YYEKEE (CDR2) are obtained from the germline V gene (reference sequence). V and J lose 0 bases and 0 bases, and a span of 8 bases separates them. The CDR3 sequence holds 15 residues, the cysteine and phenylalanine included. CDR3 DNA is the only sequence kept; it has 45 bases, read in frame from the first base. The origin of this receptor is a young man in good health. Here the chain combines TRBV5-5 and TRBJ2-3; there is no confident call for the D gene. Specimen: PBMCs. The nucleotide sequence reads TGTGCCAGCAGCTTGGTGGCCAGCAGCACAGATACGCAGTATTTT. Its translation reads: CASSLVASSTDTQYF.